This T cell receptor beta chain was found in a study of post-analysis software for immune sequencing data. As concerns this clonotype: Its antigen is undetermined.

Germline CDR1 SEHNR, CDR2 FQNEAQ (reference sequence). The CDR3 has 15 residues. Each TCR beta cDNA library carried unique molecular identifiers. TCRdb used MiXCR to reprocess the PCR reads, holding one entry per CDR3 protein. The sample has under 200,000 distinct CDR3 sequences, 29% seen once. Study-wide points: With TRBV5-6, TRBV5-1 and TRBV20-1 included, about five TRBV segments were more frequent in patients than in controls.

This rearrangement joins TRBV7-9 to TRBJ2-5; the match to TRBD2 covers 12 bases. The J call is doubtful: the DNA matches TRBJ2-7 better. Material for sequencing was blood. This TCR was recovered from a girl younger than 18 with multiple sclerosis. CDR3 nucleotide sequence: TGTGCCAGCAGCTTTCTAGCGGGAGGGGGATACGAGCAGTACTTC. It codes for CASSFLAGGGYEQYF.